This is a list of T cell receptor beta chains from one sample in a study of T cell changes during pregnancy in multiple sclerosis. Generated by immunoSEQ multiplex PCR, the TCRdb table keeps only in-frame clones and is missing some. The sample yields some 40,000 clones, roughly 90% seen once. The sample consisted of CD8+ T cells from peripheral blood mononuclear cells, taken before pregnancy. These TCRs come from a female donor with multiple sclerosis, enrolled in a pregnancy study. The CDR3 runs from the conserved cysteine through the conserved F or W. A D gene is named only where the DNA matches it firmly. Clone sizes are given selectively: once, few, many, or a class where the clone is expanded.

D gene: NA
clone size: NA
V gene: TRBV27
J gene: TRBJ2-1
CDR3 DNA: TGTGCCAGCAGTTTTAATTCCTACAATGAGCAGTTCTTC
CDR3 protein: CASSFNSYNEQFF

D gene: TRBD2
clone size: NA
V gene: TRBV27
J gene: TRBJ2-1
CDR3 DNA: TGTGCCAGCAGTTTATGGGGGGGACCTTCCTACAATGAGCAGTTCTTC
CDR3 protein: CASSLWGGPSYNEQFF

D gene: NA
clone size: NA
V gene: TRBV5-6
J gene: TRBJ1-4
CDR3 DNA: TGTGCCAGCAGCTTGGAGGGACACAAAAATGAAAAACTGTTTTTT
CDR3 protein: CASSLEGHKNEKLFF

D gene: NA
clone size: NA
V gene: TRBV4-1
J gene: TRBJ2-7
CDR3 DNA: TGCGCCAGCAGCCAAGACAGCTACGAGCAGTACTTC
CDR3 protein: CASSQDSYEQYF

D gene: NA
clone size: NA
V gene: TRBV15
J gene: TRBJ1-2
CDR3 DNA: TGTGCCACCAGCTCCGCGCCGGGAGTTCATGGCTACACCTTC
CDR3 protein: CATSSAPGVHGYTF

D gene: NA
clone size: few
V gene: TRBV20-1
J gene: TRBJ1-4
CDR3 DNA: TGCAGTGCTATTGACAGAAAACTGTTTTTT
CDR3 protein: CSAIDRKLFF

D gene: NA
clone size: NA
V gene: TRBV27
J gene: TRBJ2-1
CDR3 DNA: TGTGCCAGCAGGAGTAGTAAGAGCTCCTACAATGAGCAGTTCTTC
CDR3 protein: CASRSSKSSYNEQFF

D gene: TRBD2
clone size: NA
V gene: TRBV27
J gene: TRBJ2-7
CDR3 DNA: TGTGCCAGCAGTCTGGGGGGGTTCTACGAGCAGTACTTC
CDR3 protein: CASSLGGFYEQYF

D gene: NA
clone size: NA
V gene: TRBV6-5
J gene: TRBJ1-4
CDR3 DNA: TGTGCCAGCAGTTACTTCCAGGGCACTAATGAAAAACTGTTTTTT
CDR3 protein: CASSYFQGTNEKLFF

D gene: TRBD2
clone size: NA
V gene: TRBV15
J gene: TRBJ2-1
CDR3 DNA: TGTGCCACCAGCAGGGGGAGAGCGGGAGGCCACTACAATGAGCAGTTCTTC
CDR3 protein: CATSRGRAGGHYNEQFF

D gene: TRBD2
clone size: NA
V gene: TRBV27
J gene: TRBJ2-1
CDR3 DNA: TGTGCCAGCAGTTTATCGCCCTGGGACCGACAGGGAATGCGTCCTAGCGGGAGCTATGAGCAGTTCTTC
CDR3 protein: CASSLSPWDRQGMRPSGSYEQFF

D gene: TRBD2
clone size: NA
V gene: TRBV19
J gene: TRBJ2-4
CDR3 DNA: TGTGCCAGTAGTATTGATTTGCTAGCGGGGAGACTAGCCAAAAACATTCAGTACTTC
CDR3 protein: CASSIDLLAGRLAKNIQYF

D gene: NA
clone size: NA
V gene: TRBV11-2
J gene: TRBJ2-7
CDR3 DNA: TGTGCCAGCAGCCTCCCCAGCTACGAGCAGTACTTC
CDR3 protein: CASSLPSYEQYF

D gene: NA
clone size: NA
V gene: TRBV23-1
J gene: TRBJ2-3
CDR3 DNA: TGCGCCAGCAGTCGCCTCCACCAGGTAAGCACAGATACGCAGTATTTT
CDR3 protein: CASSRLHQVSTDTQYF

D gene: NA
clone size: few
V gene: TRBV4-2
J gene: TRBJ1-1
CDR3 DNA: TGTGCCAGCAGCCAAAGCATGCTCATGAACACTGAAGCTTTCTTT
CDR3 protein: CASSQSMLMNTEAFF

D gene: TRBD2
clone size: NA
V gene: TRBV28
J gene: TRBJ2-3
CDR3 DNA: TGTGCCAGCAGTTTCGATCCAGGACTAGCGGTGACAGATACGCAGTATTTT
CDR3 protein: CASSFDPGLAVTDTQYF

D gene: NA
clone size: NA
V gene: TRBV29-1
J gene: TRBJ2-7
CDR3 DNA: TGCAGCGTTGTCAGTGGGACATACTACGAGCAGTACTTC
CDR3 protein: CSVVSGTYYEQYF

D gene: TRBD2
clone size: NA
V gene: TRBV5-4
J gene: TRBJ2-1
CDR3 DNA: TGTGCCAGCAGCCCGTCGACTAGCGGGGGCCCTTACAATGAGCAGTTCTTC
CDR3 protein: CASSPSTSGGPYNEQFF

D gene: NA
clone size: NA
V gene: TRBV4-1
J gene: TRBJ1-3
CDR3 DNA: TGCGCCAGCAGCCAAAAAGACAGGCGCCTCTCTGGAAACACCATATATTTT
CDR3 protein: CASSQKDRRLSGNTIYF

D gene: NA
clone size: NA
V gene: TRBV30
J gene: TRBJ1-1
CDR3 DNA: TGTGCTACGAGGTACTATATGAACACTGAAGCTTTCTTT
CDR3 protein: CATRYYMNTEAFF

D gene: NA
clone size: NA
V gene: TRBV2
J gene: TRBJ2-7
CDR3 DNA: TGTGCCAGCACCGGGGACACCGACTACGAGCAGTACTTC
CDR3 protein: CASTGDTDYEQYF

D gene: NA
clone size: NA
V gene: TRBV6-6
J gene: TRBJ1-2
CDR3 DNA: TGTGCCAGCAGTTACTCTTCAGGGGATGGCTACACCTTC
CDR3 protein: CASSYSSGDGYTF

D gene: NA
clone size: few
V gene: TRBV2
J gene: TRBJ1-1
CDR3 DNA: TGTGCCAGCCTGGGCGGGACTGAAGCTTTCTTT
CDR3 protein: CASLGGTEAFF

D gene: TRBD1
clone size: NA
V gene: TRBV11-2
J gene: TRBJ1-1
CDR3 DNA: TGTGCCAGCAGCTTAGAAGGGGGCAGCTCGATGAACACTGAAGCTTTCTTT
CDR3 protein: CASSLEGGSSMNTEAFF

D gene: NA
clone size: NA
V gene: TRBV6-1
J gene: TRBJ2-4
CDR3 DNA: TGTGCCACTATACCTAGGGCCAAAAACATTCAGTACTTC
CDR3 protein: CATIPRAKNIQYF

D gene: NA
clone size: NA
V gene: TRBV5-6
J gene: TRBJ2-3
CDR3 DNA: TGTGCCAGCAGCTTGAACAGGGAAGGTTGGCGCACAGATACGCAGTATTTT
CDR3 protein: CASSLNREGWRTDTQYF

D gene: TRBD2
clone size: NA
V gene: TRBV9
J gene: TRBJ2-3
CDR3 DNA: TGTGCCAGCAGCGCTAGCGGGAGCACAGATACGCAGTATTTT
CDR3 protein: CASSASGSTDTQYF

D gene: TRBD1
clone size: NA
V gene: TRBV6-1
J gene: TRBJ1-4
CDR3 DNA: TGTGCCAGCAGGGCACAGGGGGCGAGGAAACTGTTTTTT
CDR3 protein: CASRAQGARKLFF

D gene: NA
clone size: NA
V gene: TRBV27
J gene: TRBJ2-3
CDR3 DNA: TGTGCCAGCAGTCAACTCTGGGGGGGGACAAAGGATACGCAGTATTTT
CDR3 protein: CASSQLWGGTKDTQYF

D gene: TRBD1
clone size: NA
V gene: TRBV4-1
J gene: TRBJ1-6
CDR3 DNA: TGCGCCAGCAGCCAAGCCAGGGGGACTTCACCCCTCCACTTT
CDR3 protein: CASSQARGTSPLHF

D gene: TRBD1
clone size: NA
V gene: TRBV19
J gene: TRBJ2-3
CDR3 DNA: TGTGCCAGTAGTATAGATTACAGGGGGCCAGCTTACACAGATACGCAGTATTTT
CDR3 protein: CASSIDYRGPAYTDTQYF

D gene: NA
clone size: NA
V gene: TRBV7-9
J gene: TRBJ2-1
CDR3 DNA: TGTGCCAGCAGCGGGAGGGGGTACAAGGTTAGTTCCTACAATGAGCAGTTCTTC
CDR3 protein: CASSGRGYKVSSYNEQFF

D gene: NA
clone size: once
V gene: TRBV5-6
J gene: TRBJ1-1
CDR3 DNA: TGTGCCAGCACCCGCCCTGGGAGGGACACTGAAGCTTTCTTT
CDR3 protein: CASTRPGRDTEAFF

D gene: NA
clone size: once
V gene: TRBV7-6
J gene: TRBJ2-7
CDR3 DNA: TGTGCCAGCAGCCTCAGACAGACTCCTTACGAGCAGTACTTC
CDR3 protein: CASSLRQTPYEQYF